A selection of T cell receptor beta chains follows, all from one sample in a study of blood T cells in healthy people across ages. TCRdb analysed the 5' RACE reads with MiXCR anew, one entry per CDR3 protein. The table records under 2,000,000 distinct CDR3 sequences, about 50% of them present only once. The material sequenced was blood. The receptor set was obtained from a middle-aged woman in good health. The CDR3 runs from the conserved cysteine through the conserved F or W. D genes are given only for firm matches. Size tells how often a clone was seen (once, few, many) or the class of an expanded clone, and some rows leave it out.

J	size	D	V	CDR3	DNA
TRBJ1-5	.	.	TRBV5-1	CASSPAVGYQPQHF	TGCGCCAGCAGCCCCGCGGTGGGGTATCAGCCCCAGCATTTT
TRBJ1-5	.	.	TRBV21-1	CASSKALSIRVYLKPQHF	TGTGCCAGCAGCAAAGCGCTTTCGATTAGGGTTTACTTGAAGCCCCAGCATTTT
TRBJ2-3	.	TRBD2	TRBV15	CATSRGGGGWNTQYF	TGTGCCACCAGCCGTGGGGGGGGAGGCTGGAATACGCAGTATTTT
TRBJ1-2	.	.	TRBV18	CASSPQQGLGLGGGYTF	TGTGCCAGCTCACCACAGCAGGGGCTCGGCCTAGGCGGAGGCTACACCTTC
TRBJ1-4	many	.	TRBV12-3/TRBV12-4	CASSPIWGTNEKLFF	TGTGCCAGCAGTCCCATCTGGGGAACTAATGAAAAACTGTTTTTT
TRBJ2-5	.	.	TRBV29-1	CSVEGQWRETQYF	TGCAGCGTTGAAGGACAGTGGCGAGAGACCCAGTACTTC
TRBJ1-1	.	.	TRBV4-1	CASSQRSGVPEAFF	TGCGCCAGCAGCCAAAGGTCCGGGGTACCTGAAGCTTTCTTT
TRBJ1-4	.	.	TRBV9	CASSVGETGIELGNEKLFF	TGTGCCAGCAGCGTAGGGGAAACAGGTATCGAGTTGGGAAATGAAAAACTGTTTTTT
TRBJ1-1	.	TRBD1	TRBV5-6	CASSLRARGLWGTEAFF	TGTGCCAGCAGCTTGCGCGCCAGGGGGCTGTGGGGCACTGAAGCTTTCTTT
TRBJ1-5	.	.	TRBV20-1	CSASKPTVSNQPQHF	TGTAGTGCTAGTAAGCCGACAGTTAGCAATCAGCCCCAGCATTTT
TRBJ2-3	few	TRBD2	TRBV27	CASSQSGGASVPQYF	TGTGCCAGCAGTCAAAGCGGGGGAGCCTCCGTCCCCCAGTATTTT
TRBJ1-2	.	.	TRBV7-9	CASYTPGPRSGCTF	TGTGCCAGTTATACACCGGGACCAAGGAGTGGCTGCACCTTC
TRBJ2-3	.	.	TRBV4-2	CASSQYRSDTQYF	TGTGCCAGCAGCCAATACAGGTCAGATACGCAGTATTTT
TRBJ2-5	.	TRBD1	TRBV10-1	CASSEGQGRQETQYF	TGCGCCAGCAGTGAGGGACAGGGGAGACAAGAGACCCAGTACTTC
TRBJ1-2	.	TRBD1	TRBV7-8	CASSLALGQGSGYTF	TGTGCCAGCAGCTTAGCCTTGGGACAGGGGTCCGGCTACACCTTC
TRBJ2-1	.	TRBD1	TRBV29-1	CSVEGPDRGLYNEQFF	TGCAGCGTTGAAGGCCCGGACAGGGGGCTATACAATGAGCAGTTCTTC
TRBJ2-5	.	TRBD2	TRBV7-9	CASIRTSGAETQYF	TGTGCCAGCATCCGGACTAGCGGGGCAGAGACCCAGTACTTC
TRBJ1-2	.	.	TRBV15	CATSRDIGADGYTF	TGTGCCACCAGCAGAGATATAGGGGCCGATGGCTACACCTTC
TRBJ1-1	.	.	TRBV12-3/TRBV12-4	CASSLLTAQPEAFF	TGTGCCAGCAGCCTCTTGACCGCCCAACCTGAAGCTTTCTTT
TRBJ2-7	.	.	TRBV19	CARTQERHDEQYF	TGTGCCAGGACACAGGAGCGCCACGACGAGCAGTACTTC
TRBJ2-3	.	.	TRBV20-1	CSARRVDGVQDTQYF	TGCAGTGCTAGAAGAGTAGACGGGGTACAAGATACGCAGTATTTT
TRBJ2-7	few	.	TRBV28	CASSLAILGNEQYF	TGTGCCAGCAGTTTAGCGATCTTGGGGAACGAGCAGTACTTC
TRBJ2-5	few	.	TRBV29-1	CSVDGGLETQYF	TGCAGCGTTGATGGGGGGTTGGAGACCCAGTACTTC
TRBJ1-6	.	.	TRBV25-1	CASSELRGNPPLHF	TGTGCCAGCAGTGAATTAAGGGGGAATCCACCCCTCCACTTT
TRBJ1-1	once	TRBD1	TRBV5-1	CASSLETGIDEAFF	TGCGCCAGCAGCTTAGAGACAGGGATTGATGAAGCTTTCTTT
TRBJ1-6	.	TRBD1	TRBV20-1	CSARGDRENSPLHF	TGCAGTGCTAGGGGGGACAGGGAAAATTCACCCCTCCACTTT
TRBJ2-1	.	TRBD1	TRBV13	CASSRGGDEQFF	TGTGCCAGCAGCCGAGGGGGCGATGAGCAGTTCTTC
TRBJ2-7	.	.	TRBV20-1	CSATIGQRYEQYF	TGCAGTGCTACAATCGGACAGCGCTACGAGCAGTACTTC
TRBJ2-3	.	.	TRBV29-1	CSVDQAPDTQYF	TGCAGCGTTGATCAGGCCCCGGATACGCAGTATTTT
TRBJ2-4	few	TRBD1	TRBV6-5	CASRGQGSKNIQYF	TGTGCCAGCAGGGGACAGGGATCCAAAAACATTCAGTACTTC
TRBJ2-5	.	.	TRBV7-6	CASSLGGGLTETQYF	TGTGCCAGCAGCTTAGGGGGGGGCCTAACAGAGACCCAGTACTTC
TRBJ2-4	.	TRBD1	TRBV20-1	CSARDPGGQGGTKNIQYF	TGCAGTGCTAGAGATCCGGGTGGACAGGGTGGAACCAAAAACATTCAGTACTTC
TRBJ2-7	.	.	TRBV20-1	CSGPLLRTADEQYF	TGCAGTGGTCCTCTATTGCGCACGGCTGATGAGCAGTACTTC
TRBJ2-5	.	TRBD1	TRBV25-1	CASSEWGRGRETQYF	TGTGCCAGCAGTGAATGGGGCAGGGGGCGGGAGACCCAGTACTTC
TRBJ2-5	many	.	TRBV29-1	CSVGTTVGETQYF	TGCAGCGTTGGGACTACCGTGGGGGAGACCCAGTACTTC
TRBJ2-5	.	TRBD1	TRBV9	CASSVGGGQGVTQYF	TGTGCCAGCAGCGTAGGGGGCGGACAGGGGGTGACCCAGTACTTC
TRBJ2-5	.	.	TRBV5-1	CASSLSLPPETQYF	TGCGCCAGCAGCTTGTCACTTCCTCCAGAGACCCAGTACTTC
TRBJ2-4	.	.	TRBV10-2	CASHEGLSREQYF	TGCGCCAGTCACGAGGGATTATCGCGAGAGCAGTACTTC
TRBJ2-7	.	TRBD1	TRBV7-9	CASSRVAGQGVHEQYF	TGTGCCAGCAGCCGAGTCGCGGGACAGGGGGTACACGAGCAGTACTTC